The following is a T cell receptor (beta chain) sequence with its context. Its antigen specificity is not known. No base quality information exists; no much larger clone differs at one position. The collaborating institutions used their own protocols to collect whole blood in K2EDTA tubes. For TCRbeta analysis, collaborator samples were shipped as frozen whole blood, as isolated PBMCs, or as DNA extracted from either sample type. TCRbeta CDR3 regions were amplified from genomic DNA using the immunoSEQ Assay, a bias-controlled multiplex PCR. Per the source publication's procedure: Nucleated cell counts per sample were estimated from amplification of reference gene primers within the assay. Sequence reads were collapsed and filtered to measure the absolute abundance of every unique TCRbeta CDR3 rearrangement. For each sample, productive Simpson clonality was calculated as the square root of Simpson's diversity index over productive rearrangements. Held by TCRdb, this immuneACCESS table contains in-frame sequences only and omits some clones. Under half of the omission traces to an unresolved V gene where checked; the cause of the rest is unknown. D and trimming come from the DNA, and the V and J calls and clone size come from that table. The sample table records over 120,000 clones; approximately 85% of these occur just once. The ten largest make up less than 2% of the sample.

This specimen belongs to a study of blood T cell repertoires in COVID-19 (dated by TCRdb to between 2020 and 2021). The study in broad terms: The collaborator samples originated in the United States, Italy and Spain and spanned the acute and convalescent phases of COVID-19. The prospective study material was composed of cDNA or gDNA derived from T cells, B-cell-depleted T cells, or PBMCs. Subjects who had been exposed to COVID-19, were actively infected with it, or had recovered from it provided the deeply sampled blood TCRbeta repertoires that made up the dataset. The repertoires were released in a freely available public database meant as a resource for research on the immune response to SARS-CoV-2. Samples came from the ongoing ImmuneRACE study (first 160 participants) plus 1,254 subjects from 6 global collaborators. Nearly every sample came with metadata listing a de-identified subject ID, COVID-19 status, age in years and sex. Where available, HLA class I and class II types were taken from metadata supplied by the sample provider and were not determined by assay-based typing.

The V end gives up 4 bases and the J end 6 bases, leaving 11 bases in the junction not matched to a gene. CDR3 length: 15 amino acids, cysteine to phenylalanine. Only the CDR3 DNA stays, 45 bases, in frame from base 1. The germline V gene yields SGHRS for CDR1 and YFSETQ for CDR2. Overall study outcomes, separate from this receptor: Clinical and demographic metadata were provided uncurated, with the amount varying by source and participant.

Sequencing input: peripheral blood. The origin of this receptor is a man aged 65-85 years with acute or convalescent COVID-19. The V and J genes are TRBV5-1 and TRBJ2-3; 7 central bases correspond to TRBD2. DNA sequence: TGCGCCAGCAGCCCATCCCCGGGACTACCCGATACGCAGTATTTT. Translated, this gives CASSPSPGLPDTQYF. Supplemented by the reference TRBV5-1 and TRBJ2-3 proteins around the CDR3, the complete variable domain is KAGVTQTPRYLIKTRGQQVTLSCSPISGHRSVSWYQQTPGQGLQFLFEYFSETQRNKGNFPGRFSGRQFSNSRSEMNVSTLELGDSALYLCASSPSPGLPDTQYFGPGTRLTVL.